This TCR beta chain comes out of a study of T-cell reconstitution after alpha-beta-depleted transplantation in children. Unique molecular identifiers were incorporated when the TCRbeta library was constructed. TCRdb ran MiXCR on the PCR reads and lists one entry per CDR3 protein. The data contain fewer than 500,000 distinct CDR3 sequences, approximately 42% of them singletons. The CDR3 runs 15 residues. Trimming pared 10 bases from V and 5 bases from J, leaving 20 bases between. Germline CDR1 MNHNS, CDR2 SASEGT. Sequencing was performed on PBMCs, taken before TCRalphabeta/CD19-depleted stem cell transplant. The TCR originated in a girl under 10 years old with aplastic anemia, due to receive a stem cell transplant. The gene calls are TRBV6-1 and TRBJ2-2; possible D gene TRBD1, 5 bases. The CDR3 spells CATAVRVKGTGELFF. DNA of the CDR3: TGTGCCACCGCGGTCAGGGTAAAAGGAACCGGGGAGCTGTTTTTT.